The 13 T cell receptor beta chains given below trace back to one sample, sequenced in a study of shared clonotypes between healthy human individuals. Cells designated naive CD8 were CD45RO-negative and were positively selected for CCR7, with terminally differentiated effector memory CD45RA+ cells excluded. This table comes from immunoSEQ multiplex PCR, and its TCRdb copy is limited to in-frame clones, with some not included. Among around 2,100,000 clones listed, approximately 94% were seen once. The sample was naive CD8+ T cells sorted from blood. These receptors were taken from a man between 18 and 29 years old in good health.

The rearrangement uses TRBV6-5 and TRBJ2-2; 8 nucleotides line up with TRBD1. This CDR3 comprises 16 residues. V lost 2 bases to trimming and J lost 1 base; unmatched junction nucleotides: 3. Germline values: CDR1 MNHEY, CDR2 SVGAGI. The CDR3 DNA reads as TGTGCCAGCAGTTACGCCGGGACAGGGAACACCGGGGAGCTGTTTTTT. Its protein product is CASSYAGTGNTGELFF.

This clone was picked up one time. The same CDR3 arises from other DNA sequences in this sample as well. The chain joins TRBV7-9 to TRBJ2-5; D is uncertain. Germline assignment: CDR1 SEHNR and CDR2 FQNEAQ (reference sequence). The CDR3 extends over 13 amino acids. Trimming left V 5 bases short and J 0 bases short, with 7 bases between. The chain's CDR3 is CASSPPDQETQYF. CDR3 bases: TGTGCCAGCAGCCCGCCGGACCAAGAGACCCAGTACTTC.

For this clone: Different DNA sequences within this sample yield the same CDR3. This chain connects TRBV11-2 to TRBJ2-7; 8 nucleotides line up with TRBD2. The V segment lost 1 base and the J segment 2 bases; nucleotides outside the gene matches: 1. The CDR3 sequence is 14 residues long. Germline V gene sequence: CDR1 SGHAT, CDR2 FQNNGV. The CDR3 nucleotides are TGTGCCAGCAGCTTAGGAGCGGGGGCCTACGAGCAGTACTTC. Amino acids: CASSLGAGAYEQYF. Full variable domain (remainder filled in from reference TRBV11-2 and TRBJ2-7): EAGVAQSPRYKIIEKRQSVAFWCNPISGHATLYWYQQILGQGPKLLIQFQNNGVVDDSQLPKDRFSAERLKGVDSTLKIQPAKLEDSAVYLCASSLGAGAYEQYFGPGTRLTVT.

This rearrangement joins TRBV28 to TRBJ2-7; TRBD2 matches at 11 bases. Germline CDR1 MDHEN, CDR2 SYDVKM. CDR3 length equals 16 residues. V shed 3 bases and J 3 bases; nucleotides not matched to a gene: 7. CDR3 loop: CASSFFPTSGGYEQYF. CDR3 bases: TGTGCCAGCAGTTTTTTTCCAACTAGCGGGGGCTACGAGCAGTACTTC.

The chain uses TRBV7-9 and TRBJ2-5, with D possibly TRBD1 on 6 matching bases. Trimming cost V 6 bases and J 4 bases, with 18 bases left between them. The V gene's germline CDR1 is SEHNR and CDR2 FQNEAQ (reference sequence). The length of the CDR3 is 15 residues. CDR3 loop: CASSIKGVYSETQYF. CDR3 nucleotides: TGTGCCAGCAGTATCAAGGGGGTCTATTCAGAGACCCAGTACTTC.

This clone has a handful of counts. The DNA for the CDR3 is TGTGCCAGCAGCTTGGGAACCTCTAACTATGGCTACACCTTC. This gives the protein CASSLGTSNYGYTF. J is TRBJ1-2 and V is TRBV5-4; the D is unclear. Germline lookup yields CDR1 SGHNT and CDR2 YYREEE (reference sequence). Trimming left V 0 bases short and J 0 bases short, with 6 bases between. This CDR3 region has 14 residues.

The V gene is TRBV25-1, the J gene TRBJ2-1; perhaps TRBD2 as D (5 bases). The germline gives CDR1 MGHDK, CDR2 SYGVNS. The CDR3 contains 16 residues. V was pared by 1 base and J by 0 bases, with 10 bases between. The CDR3 is CASSEFGGSSYNEQFF. CDR3 nucleotide sequence: TGTGCCAGCAGTGAATTTGGTGGGAGCTCCTACAATGAGCAGTTCTTC. Based on the CDR3 plus reference TRBV25-1 and TRBJ2-1, the full variable domain is EADIYQTPRYLVIGTGKKITLECSQTMGHDKMYWYQQDPGMELHLIHYSYGVNSTEKGDLSSESTVSRIRTEHFPLTLESARPSHTSQYLCASSEFGGSSYNEQFFGPGTRLTVL.

The V gene is TRBV6-5, the J gene TRBJ2-7; TRBD2 might be the D (5 bases). Germline V gene data show CDR1 as MNHEY and CDR2 as SVGAGI. The CDR3 spans 15 residues. V was pared by 7 bases and J by 7 bases, with 23 bases between. DNA of the CDR3: TGTGCCAGCACCCCCGAAGATAGCGAACTACGTGAGCAGTACTTC. This gives the protein CASTPEDSELREQYF.

A note on this clone: Other DNA sequences in the same sample also yield this CDR3. This chain links TRBV7-9 with TRBJ2-7; D is ambiguous. The germline V gene has CDR1 SEHNR and CDR2 FQNEAQ (reference sequence). Trimming took 5 bases from V and 4 from J, leaving 9 bases between them. The CDR3 is made up of 12 amino acids. The CDR3 nucleotides are TGTGCCAGCAGCCGCGCAGGATACGAGCAGTACTTC. Translating gives CASSRAGYEQYF. Together with reference TRBV7-9 and TRBJ2-7, the CDR3 gives the full variable domain: DTGVSQNPRHKITKRGQNVTFRCDPISEHNRLYWYRQTLGQGPEFLTYFQNEAQLEKSRLLSDRFSAERPKGSFSTLEIQRTEQGDSAMYLCASSRAGYEQYFGPGTRLTVT.

The chain carries TRBV4-1 and TRBJ2-1, with TRBD2 matching 11 bases. The CDR3 is 18 amino acids. Germline CDR1 MGHRA, CDR2 YSYEKL. Trimming took 0 bases from V and 4 from J; bases not matched to a gene: 8. The CDR3 region is CASSQEMPGTSGYNEQFF. CDR3 nucleotide sequence: TGCGCCAGCAGCCAAGAAATGCCCGGGACTAGCGGATACAATGAGCAGTTCTTC.

CDR3: CASSSSDPLAGQPQHF. The CDR3 DNA follows: TGTGCCAGCAGTTCCTCGGACCCACTAGCAGGACAGCCCCAGCATTTT. V usage is TRBV27 and J usage is TRBJ1-5, with D unresolved. The V and J ends lost 4 bases and 7 bases respectively, with 20 bases between them. CDR1 and CDR2 from the germline V gene are MNHEY and SMNVEV (reference sequence). The CDR3 totals 16 residues.

The J gene is TRBJ2-5, the V gene TRBV29-1; 11 bases align to TRBD2. The V gene's germline CDR1 is SQVTM and CDR2 ANQGSEA. There are 12 residues in the CDR3. J gave up 5 bases and V 7 bases, and 3 bases lay outside the gene matches. The CDR3, as DNA: TGCAGCGCTTCTAGCGGGGGGGAGACCCAGTACTTC. Protein sequence: CSASSGGETQYF.

The genes are TRBV29-1 and TRBJ1-2; D perhaps matches TRBD1 (6 bases). Trimming left V 5 bases short and J 8 bases short, with 15 bases between. Germline lookup yields CDR1 SQVTM and CDR2 ANQGSEA. The CDR3 length is 12 residues. The CDR3 spells CSVLNREPGYTF. Here the CDR3 DNA reads TGCAGCGTTTTGAACAGGGAACCAGGCTACACCTTC.